Listed here are 15 T cell receptor beta chains from one sample, sequenced in a study of OX40 agonist ivuxolimab in advanced cancers. Only in-frame clones appear in the TCRdb table, and some are missing; sequencing was by immunoSEQ multiplex PCR. The sample has roughly 41,000 clones; about 85% are singletons. The specimen was CD4+ or CD8+ T cells sorted from blood, collected in a trial of the OX40 agonist ivuxolimab. Source of these receptors: an adult with an advanced solid tumor such as melanoma, head and neck, liver or kidney cancer.

In this sample, this clone turned up once. The chain combines TRBV21-1 with TRBJ1-2; no check of the table's D call, TRBD1, against the DNA was made. TRBV21-1 is a pseudogene. CDR3 length equals 14 residues. As DNA, the CDR3 is TGTGCCAGCAGCGCCAGGGGTCGCCCCTATGGCTACACCTTC. Protein product: CASSARGRPYGYTF.

This clone was observed a handful of times. J is TRBJ2-5 and V is TRBV6-1; the D gene is possibly TRBD2 (6 bases). Trimming stripped 11 bases from V and 0 bases from J, with 13 bases between. Germline CDR1 and CDR2: MNHNS and SASEGT. This CDR3 has 13 amino acids. CDR3 DNA: TGTGCCTCTTCTGGGGACTACCAAGAGACCCAGTACTTC. Its translation: CASSGDYQETQYF.

The chain joins TRBV5-6 to TRBJ2-1; 9 bases map to TRBD2. J lost 4 bases, V lost 0 bases, and 8 bases had no gene match. The CDR3 sequence is 17 residues long. The germline V gene has CDR1 SGHDT and CDR2 YYEEEE. CDR3 region: CASSLGAGGPMYNEQFF. DNA for the CDR3: TGTGCCAGCAGCTTGGGAGCGGGGGGCCCCATGTACAATGAGCAGTTCTTC.

V usage is TRBV9 and J usage is TRBJ1-2; no clear D gene. This CDR3 spans 13 amino acids. The germline V gene has CDR1 SGDLS and CDR2 YYNGEE. Trimming took 2 bases from V and 13 from J, leaving 18 bases between them. CDR3 in amino acids: CASSVLGRRGFTF. The CDR3 bases are TGTGCCAGCAGCGTGTTGGGTCGGCGGGGTTTCACCTTC.

CDR3 amino acids: CASGGTGFEEQYF. The CDR3 nucleotides read TGTGCCAGCGGTGGTACAGGTTTTGAAGAGCAGTACTTC. The chain employs TRBV2 and TRBJ2-7; D is possibly TRBD1 (5 bases). The ends were cut back, 8 bases at V and 7 bases at J, with 18 bases in the middle. There are 13 residues in the CDR3. CDR1 SNHLY and CDR2 FYNNEI come from the germline V gene. The complete variable domain, with remaining parts taken from reference TRBV2 and TRBJ2-7, reads EPEVTQTPSHQVTQMGQEVILRCVPISNHLYFYWYRQILGQKVEFLVSFYNNEISEKSEIFDDQFSVERPDGSNFTLKIRSTKLEDSAMYFCASGGTGFEEQYFGPGTRLTVT.

The chain combines TRBV12-5 with TRBJ1-2; tentative D call: TRBD1 (6 bases). Deletions cut 0 bases from V and 1 base from J, with 15 bases between. The CDR3 extends over 17 amino acids. Germline V gene lookup returns CDR1 LGHNT and CDR2 FRNRAP. CDR3 nucleotides: TGTGCTAGTGGTTTGGTAGCTGGTGAGGGGGTTAACTATGGCTACACCTTC. Amino acid sequence: CASGLVAGEGVNYGYTF.

CDR3 sequence: CASSQEGTGLGYTF. In DNA form, the CDR3 reads TGCGCCAGCAGCCAAGAGGGGACAGGATTAGGCTACACCTTC. V and J are TRBV4-1 and TRBJ1-2; TRBD1 matches 8 bases. The CDR3 is made up of 14 amino acids. V dropped 0 bases and J dropped 8; count of bases not matched to a gene: 5. Germline-derived CDR1 and CDR2 are MGHRA and YSYEKL.

The chain is built from TRBV4-1 and TRBJ1-1, with D uncertain. V shed 2 bases and J shed 6 bases, with 16 bases lying between them. Looked up from germline, CDR1 is MGHRA and CDR2 is YSYEKL. The CDR3 is 15 amino acids. CDR3 sequence (DNA): TGCGCCAGCAGCCAAACACAGCCTGATAGGTCTGAAGCTTTCTTT. Amino acids: CASSQTQPDRSEAFF.

The table lists this clone with a count of one. The chain links TRBV6-1 to TRBJ1-2; D gene uncertain. This CDR3 contains 12 residues. The germline gives CDR1 MNHNS, CDR2 SASEGT. Trimming left V 2 bases short and J 7 bases short, with 8 bases between. CDR3 DNA: TGTGCCAGCAGTGAATTCGAGGGTGGCTACACCTTC. Translated, it gives CASSEFEGGYTF.

The CDR3 DNA reads TGCGCCAGCAGCTTGGACTCACTCACAGATACGCAGTATTTT. It yields the protein CASSLDSLTDTQYF. The genes are TRBV5-1 and TRBJ2-3; unclear D gene. CDR3 size: 14 residues. V was cut by 0 bases and J by 2 bases, with 7 bases left in between. In germline, CDR1 is SGHRS, CDR2 YFSETQ.

The V call is TRBV4-1, the J call TRBJ1-6; D gene unclear. The CDR3 runs 16 residues. The V end lost 1 base, the J end lost 3 bases, and 10 bases lay between the germline ends. Per germline, CDR1 MGHRA and CDR2 YSYEKL. DNA of the CDR3: TGCGCCAGCAGCCAAGTTCATAGGATCTATAATTCACCCCTCCACTTT. Protein: CASSQVHRIYNSPLHF.

V usage is TRBV6-5 and J usage is TRBJ1-1, with D uncertain. Trimming removed 6 bases from V and 4 bases from J, with 15 bases in between. CDR3 length equals 14 residues. Germline CDR1 is MNHEY and CDR2 is SVGAGI. CDR3 residues: CASSRHSGGTEAFF. CDR3 DNA sequence: TGTGCCAGCAGCCGTCACAGCGGAGGCACTGAAGCTTTCTTT.

The rearrangement uses TRBV15 and TRBJ2-1; 10 bases align to TRBD2. Losses at the gene ends were 5 bases for V and 4 bases for J; bases not matched to a gene: 14. The CDR3 loop spans 18 amino acids. Germline CDR1 and CDR2: LNHNV and YYDKDF (reference sequence). In DNA, the CDR3 is TGTGCCACCAGCGGACCTTCGAGGGCTAGCGGGGGTTACAATGAGCAGTTCTTC. It translates to CATSGPSRASGGYNEQFF.

The J gene is TRBJ2-6, the V gene TRBV5-4, with 8 bases lining up with TRBD1. Trimming removed 3 bases from V and 2 bases from J; junction bases left unmatched: 7. Germline CDR1 is SGHNT and CDR2 is YYREEE (reference sequence). There are 17 residues in the CDR3. Here the CDR3 reads CASSYGQGRTGANVLTF. The CDR3 DNA reads TGTGCCAGCAGCTATGGACAGGGTCGAACTGGGGCCAACGTCCTGACTTTC.

This clone was seen only once. The V and J genes are TRBV19 and TRBJ2-4; D is unresolved. Trimming removed 0 bases from V and 3 bases from J, with 12 bases in between. CDR3 length: 16 amino acids. Germline V gene sequence: CDR1 LNHDA, CDR2 SQIVND (reference sequence). Written as DNA, the CDR3 is TGTGCCAGTAGTATAGAAAGGAAAAACGGCAAAAACATTCAGTACTTC. This translates into CASSIERKNGKNIQYF.